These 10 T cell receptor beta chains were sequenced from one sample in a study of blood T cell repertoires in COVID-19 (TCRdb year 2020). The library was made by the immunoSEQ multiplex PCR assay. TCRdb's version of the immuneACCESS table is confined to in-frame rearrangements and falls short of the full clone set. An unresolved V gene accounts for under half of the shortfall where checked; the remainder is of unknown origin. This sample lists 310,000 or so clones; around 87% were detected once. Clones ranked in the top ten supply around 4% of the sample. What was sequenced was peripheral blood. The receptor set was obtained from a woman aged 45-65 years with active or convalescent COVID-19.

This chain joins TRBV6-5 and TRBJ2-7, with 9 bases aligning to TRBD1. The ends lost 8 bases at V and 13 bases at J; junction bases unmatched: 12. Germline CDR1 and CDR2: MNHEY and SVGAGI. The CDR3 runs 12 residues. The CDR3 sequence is CASRAGQGRAYF. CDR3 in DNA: TGTGCCAGCCGGGCCGGACAGGGGAGGGCCTACTTC.

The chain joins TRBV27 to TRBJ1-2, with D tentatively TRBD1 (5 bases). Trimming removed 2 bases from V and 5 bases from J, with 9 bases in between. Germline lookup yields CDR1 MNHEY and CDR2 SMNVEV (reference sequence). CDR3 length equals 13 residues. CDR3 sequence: CASSLAGKYGYTF. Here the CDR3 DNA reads TGTGCCAGCAGTTTAGCAGGGAAGTATGGCTACACCTTC.

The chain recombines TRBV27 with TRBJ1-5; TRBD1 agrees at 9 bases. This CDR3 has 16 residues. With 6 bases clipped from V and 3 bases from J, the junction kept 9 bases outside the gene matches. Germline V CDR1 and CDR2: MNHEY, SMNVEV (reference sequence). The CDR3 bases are TGTGCCAGCAGCACCGGGACAGGGCTGAACAATCAGCCCCAGCATTTT. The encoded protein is CASSTGTGLNNQPQHF.

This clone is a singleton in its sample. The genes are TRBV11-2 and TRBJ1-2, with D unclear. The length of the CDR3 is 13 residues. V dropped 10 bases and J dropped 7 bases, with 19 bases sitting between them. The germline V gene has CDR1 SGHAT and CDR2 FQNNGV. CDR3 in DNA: TGTGCCACCCCCCGAAGCCATTCGGTTGGCTACACCTTC. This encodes CATPRSHSVGYTF.

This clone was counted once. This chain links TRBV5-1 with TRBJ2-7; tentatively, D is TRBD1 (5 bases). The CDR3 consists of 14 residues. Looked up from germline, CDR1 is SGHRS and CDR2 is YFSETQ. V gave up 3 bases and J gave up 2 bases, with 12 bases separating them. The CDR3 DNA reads TGCGCCAGCAGCTCCCTGGCGGACACCTACGAGCAGTACTTC. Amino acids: CASSSLADTYEQYF.

The chain's CDR3 is CASSPGRQETQYF. The CDR3 DNA follows: TGTGCCAGCTCACCGGGGAGACAAGAGACCCAGTACTTC. V and J are TRBV18 and TRBJ2-5; D perhaps matches TRBD2 (5 bases). The CDR3 sequence is 13 residues long. Trimming pared 3 bases from V and 2 bases from J, leaving 7 bases between. Germline V CDR1 and CDR2: KGHSH, LQKENI. Filled out from reference TRBV18 and TRBJ2-5, the complete variable domain reads NAGVMQNPRHLVRRRGQEARLRCSPMKGHSHVYWYRQLPEEGLKFMVYLQKENIIDESGMPKERFSAEFPKEGPSILRIQQVVRGDSAAYFCASSPGRQETQYFGPGTRLLVL.

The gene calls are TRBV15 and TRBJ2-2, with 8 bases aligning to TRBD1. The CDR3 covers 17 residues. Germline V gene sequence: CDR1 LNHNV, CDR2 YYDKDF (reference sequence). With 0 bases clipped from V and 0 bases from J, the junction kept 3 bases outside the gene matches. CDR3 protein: CATSRDADRANTGELFF. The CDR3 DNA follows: TGTGCCACCAGCAGAGATGCGGACAGGGCGAACACCGGGGAGCTGTTTTTT. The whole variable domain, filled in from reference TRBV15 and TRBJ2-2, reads DAMVIQNPRYQVTQFGKPVTLSCSQTLNHNVMYWYQQKSSQAPKLLFHYYDKDFNNEADTPDNFQSRRPNTSFCFLDIRSPGLGDTAMYLCATSRDADRANTGELFFGEGSRLTVL.

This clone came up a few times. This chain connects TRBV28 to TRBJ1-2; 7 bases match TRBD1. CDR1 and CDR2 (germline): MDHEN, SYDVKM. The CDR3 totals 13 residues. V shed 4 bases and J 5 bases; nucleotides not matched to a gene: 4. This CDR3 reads CASSSRQGYGYTF. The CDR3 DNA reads TGTGCCAGCAGTTCTAGACAGGGATATGGCTACACCTTC.

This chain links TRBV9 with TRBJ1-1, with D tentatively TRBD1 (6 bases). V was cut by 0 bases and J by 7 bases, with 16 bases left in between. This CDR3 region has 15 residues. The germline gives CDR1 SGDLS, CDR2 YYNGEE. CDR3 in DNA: TGTGCCAGCAGCGTAGATGTGGGGGCCCGGGGTGAAGCTTTCTTT. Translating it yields CASSVDVGARGEAFF.

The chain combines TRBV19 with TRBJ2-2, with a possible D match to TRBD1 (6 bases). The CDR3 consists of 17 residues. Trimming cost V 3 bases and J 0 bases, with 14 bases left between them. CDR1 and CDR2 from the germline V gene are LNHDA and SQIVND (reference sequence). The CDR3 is CASSIFRGPANTGELFF. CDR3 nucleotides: TGTGCCAGTAGTATTTTCAGGGGCCCCGCGAACACCGGGGAGCTGTTTTTT.